This entry lists 30 T cell receptor beta chains sequenced from one sample in a study of OX40 agonist ivuxolimab in advanced cancers. Clones were read by immunoSEQ multiplex PCR, and TCRdb kept only the in-frame ones, dropping some. The profile shows tens of thousands of clones, approximately 91% of them singletons. The source was CD4+ or CD8+ T cells sorted from blood, collected in a trial of the OX40 agonist ivuxolimab. The receptors here all came from an adult with an advanced solid tumor such as melanoma, head and neck, liver or kidney cancer.

The chain combines TRBV18 with TRBJ1-2, with a possible D match to TRBD1 (5 bases). V dropped 3 bases and J dropped 5 bases, with 10 bases sitting between them. The CDR3 is made up of 13 amino acids. CDR1 is KGHSH and CDR2 is LQKENI in the germline V gene. CDR3 DNA sequence: TGTGCCAGCTCACCGGACGGGGCGTATGGCTACACCTTC. Amino acid sequence: CASSPDGAYGYTF.

The chain carries TRBV11-1 and TRBJ2-1; weak D call: TRBD1 (7 bases). The CDR3 covers 16 residues. The germline V gene encodes CDR1 SGHAT and CDR2 FQDESV (reference sequence). V was clipped by 1 base and J by 12 bases, with 22 bases between them. In DNA, the CDR3 is TGTGCCAGCAGCTTAGTTACTGGACAGGTAACGACTAGGCAGTTCTTC. Translated, it gives CASSLVTGQVTTRQFF.

This chain uses TRBV10-3 with TRBJ2-1; 7 positions match TRBD1. The CDR3 sequence is 13 residues long. With V trimmed by 8 bases and J by 8 bases, 9 bases remained unmatched. Germline V CDR1 and CDR2: ENHRY, SYGVKD. In DNA form, the CDR3 reads TGTGCCATCCGCCAGACAGGGTTGGATGAGCAGTTCTTC. Its translation is CAIRQTGLDEQFF.

V usage is TRBV12-5 and J usage is TRBJ2-1; D is undetermined. The ends were cut back, 0 bases at V and 8 bases at J, with 17 bases in the middle. The germline gives CDR1 LGHNT, CDR2 FRNRAP. This CDR3 region has 16 residues. CDR3: CASGLVTGLVIHEQFF. CDR3 nucleotide sequence: TGTGCTAGTGGTTTGGTAACGGGTCTTGTTATCCATGAGCAGTTCTTC.

This clone was recorded only once. The rearrangement joins TRBV6-7 to TRBJ2-7, with D possibly matching TRBD2 (6 bases). TRBV6-7 is flagged as an ORF with uncertain function. The CDR3 loop spans 15 amino acids. Trimming stripped 0 bases from V and 1 base from J, with 10 bases between. The CDR3 coding sequence is TGTGCCAGCAGTTACTCGTGGGGGGTGTCCTACGAGCAGTACTTC. Translated: CASSYSWGVSYEQYF.

V and J are TRBV5-1 and TRBJ2-5; 11 nucleotides line up with TRBD2. Per germline, CDR1 SGHRS and CDR2 YFSETQ. The V and J ends lost 4 bases and 5 bases, in that order; junction bases with no gene match: 10. The CDR3 length is 16 residues. DNA for the CDR3: TGCGCCAGCAGCCTGACCGGGACTAGCGGCTTGGAGACCCAGTACTTC. Amino acid sequence: CASSLTGTSGLETQYF.

This sequence joins TRBV6-5 and TRBJ1-6, with 7 nucleotides matching TRBD1. The CDR3 covers 13 residues. With V trimmed by 9 bases and J by 7 bases, 6 bases remained unmatched. Germline assignment: CDR1 MNHEY and CDR2 SVGAGI. The CDR3 nucleotides read TGTGCCAGTTACAGGGGTCCAAATTCACCCCTCCACTTT. Its translation: CASYRGPNSPLHF.

The chain is built from TRBV7-9 and TRBJ2-2, with TRBD2 identical over 8 bases. The CDR3 loop spans 15 amino acids. V lost 5 bases to trimming and J lost 5 bases; unmatched junction nucleotides: 7. Germline V gene data show CDR1 as SEHNR and CDR2 as FQNEAQ (reference sequence). CDR3 loop: CASSSTSGGTGELFF. The CDR3 DNA is TGTGCCAGCAGCAGCACTAGCGGAGGGACCGGGGAGCTGTTTTTT.

The V gene is TRBV28, the J gene TRBJ2-7; the D is unclear. The CDR3 has 14 residues. The ends were cut back, 3 bases at V and 2 bases at J, with 11 bases in the middle. Germline CDR1 MDHEN, CDR2 SYDVKM. CDR3 DNA: TGTGCCAGCAGTTTGGGTGGCAGCACCTACGAGCAGTACTTC. It specifies CASSLGGSTYEQYF.

This chain links TRBV5-4 with TRBJ2-1, with unresolved D. This CDR3 is 14 amino acids long. V lost 3 bases, J lost 0 bases, and 7 bases lay in between. CDR1 is SGHNT, CDR2 YYREEE, per germline (reference sequence). The CDR3 sequence: CASSSRSSYNEQFF. The CDR3 bases are TGTGCCAGCAGCTCCCGCAGCTCCTACAATGAGCAGTTCTTC.

J is TRBJ2-7 and V is TRBV5-1; 7 nucleotides line up with TRBD2. Germline CDR1 is SGHRS and CDR2 is YFSETQ. V shed 2 bases, J shed 2 bases, and the junction held 10 bases outside the gene matches. The CDR3 sequence is 16 residues long. CDR3 residues: CASSLDAASGAYEQYF. CDR3 DNA sequence: TGCGCCAGCAGCTTAGATGCCGCCAGCGGGGCCTACGAGCAGTACTTC.

The V gene is TRBV28, the J gene TRBJ1-2; a possible D gene is TRBD1 (6 bases). CDR1 and CDR2 from the germline V gene are MDHEN and SYDVKM. Trimming took 6 bases from V and 4 from J, leaving 12 bases between them. The CDR3 has 13 amino acids. The CDR3 nucleotides read TGTGCCAGCAGATCCTCAGGGGTCTATGGCTACACCTTC. Translated, it gives CASRSSGVYGYTF.

This clone appeared once. The genes are TRBV9 and TRBJ2-2, with D hard to call. The CDR3 has 15 amino acids. The germline gives CDR1 SGDLS, CDR2 YYNGEE. Trimming removed 0 bases at V and 5 bases at J, with 11 bases between. The CDR3 loop reads CASSVVQGGTGELFF. CDR3 nucleotide sequence: TGTGCCAGCAGCGTAGTTCAAGGTGGAACCGGGGAGCTGTTTTTT. Looking up the rest from reference TRBV9 and TRBJ2-2 gives the full variable domain: DSGVTQTPKHLITATGQRVTLRCSPRSGDLSVYWYQQSLDQGLQFLIQYYNGEERAKGNILERFSAQQFPDLHSELNLSSLELGDSALYFCASSVVQGGTGELFFGEGSRLTVL.

The chain employs TRBV19 and TRBJ1-2, with 8 bases matching TRBD1. V dropped 7 bases and J dropped 0; count of bases not matched to a gene: 4. Germline V gives CDR1 LNHDA, CDR2 SQIVND (reference sequence). This CDR3 spans 14 amino acids. The CDR3 sequence is CASTGQGANYGYTF. For the CDR3, the DNA is TGTGCCAGTACAGGACAGGGAGCTAACTATGGCTACACCTTC.

V and J are TRBV7-2 and TRBJ2-7; 9 bases line up with TRBD1. The CDR3 totals 15 residues. Germline V gene data show CDR1 as SGHTA and CDR2 as FQGNSA. J was trimmed by 3 bases and V by 0 bases; bases with no gene match: 3. CDR3 sequence: CASSLAPGQGYEQYF. The CDR3 DNA reads TGTGCCAGCAGCTTAGCCCCGGGACAGGGCTACGAGCAGTACTTC.

V is TRBV19 and J is TRBJ2-4; 9 bases line up with TRBD1. V was pared by 5 bases and J by 3 bases, with 8 bases of the junction left unmatched. Per the germline V gene, CDR1 is LNHDA and CDR2 is SQIVND (reference sequence). The CDR3 covers 16 residues. CDR3 sequence (DNA): TGTGCCAGTAGTCGGACAGGGGCCGGGGACAAAAACATTCAGTACTTC. It is translated as CASSRTGAGDKNIQYF.

CDR3 sequence: CASSEVGANVLTF. CDR3 in DNA: TGTGCCAGCAGTGAAGTGGGGGCCAACGTCCTGACTTTC. The V gene is TRBV2, the J gene TRBJ2-6; D call uncertain. The CDR3 has 13 amino acids. V was cut by 1 base and J by 4 bases, with 2 bases left in between. CDR1 and CDR2 from the germline V gene are SNHLY and FYNNEI. Filled out from reference TRBV2 and TRBJ2-6, the complete variable domain reads EPEVTQTPSHQVTQMGQEVILRCVPISNHLYFYWYRQILGQKVEFLVSFYNNEISEKSEIFDDQFSVERPDGSNFTLKIRSTKLEDSAMYFCASSEVGANVLTFGAGSRLTVL.

This rearrangement joins TRBV9 to TRBJ1-1; tentatively, D is TRBD1 (5 bases). The CDR3 is 11 residues long. V gave up 3 bases and J gave up 7 bases, with 7 bases separating them. Germline values: CDR1 SGDLS, CDR2 YYNGEE. The CDR3 DNA is TGTGCCAGCAGCGGCGGGGGTGAAGCTTTCTTT. Residues: CASSGGGEAFF.

This clone was recorded once. The chain recombines TRBV2 with TRBJ2-7, with 15 positions matching TRBD2. This CDR3 spans 15 amino acids. The ends lost 8 bases at V and 6 bases at J; junction bases unmatched: 8. CDR1 is SNHLY, CDR2 FYNNEI, per germline. For the CDR3, the DNA is TGTGCCAGCGGGGGGGGACTAGCGGGAGGATCCGAGCAGTACTTC. It codes for CASGGGLAGGSEQYF.

The chain has TRBV28 and TRBJ1-5, with D perhaps matching TRBD1 (5 bases). CDR1 and CDR2 from the germline V gene are MDHEN and SYDVKM. V was cut by 10 bases and J by 3 bases, with 13 bases left in between. CDR3 length: 13 residues. CDR3: CAITGRDNQPQHF. CDR3 nucleotides: TGTGCCATTACAGGACGGGACAATCAGCCCCAGCATTTT.

This sequence joins TRBV11-2 and TRBJ2-2; 8 bases are shared with TRBD2. Losses at the gene ends were 4 bases for V and 4 bases for J; bases not matched to a gene: 5. The CDR3 is 15 residues long. From germline, CDR1 is SGHAT and CDR2 FQNNGV. CDR3 nucleotides: TGTGCCAGCAGCTCCCGGACTAGCAGCACCGGGGAGCTGTTTTTT. Protein product: CASSSRTSSTGELFF.

The CDR3 DNA follows: TGTGCCAGCAGAATTAAAGGGGACACTGAAGCTTTCTTT. Translation: CASRIKGDTEAFF. V and J are TRBV11-2 and TRBJ1-1; tentatively, D is TRBD1 (5 bases). Trimming cost V 6 bases and J 3 bases, with 11 bases left between them. CDR1 and CDR2 from the germline V gene are SGHAT and FQNNGV. The CDR3 loop spans 13 amino acids.

DNA of the CDR3: TGTGCCAGCAGCTTAACCGGGGAGCTGTTTTTT. It encodes CASSLTGELFF. The chain combines TRBV7-3 with TRBJ2-2; D gene unclear. CDR3 length: 11 residues. Germline lookup yields CDR1 SGHTA and CDR2 FQGTGA. The V end was cut by 0 bases, the J end by 7 bases, with 0 bases between.

V gene TRBV2 combines with J gene TRBJ2-3; 8 bases are a match to TRBD2. V shed 7 bases, J shed 7 bases, and the junction held 16 bases outside the gene matches. CDR3 size: 16 residues. Germline V gives CDR1 SNHLY, CDR2 FYNNEI. The CDR3 coding sequence is TGTGCCAGCAAGTTTATGATGCGGGAGGCCAGGAATACGCAGTATTTT. Protein sequence: CASKFMMREARNTQYF. The full variable domain, with the rest looked up from reference TRBV2 and TRBJ2-3, is EPEVTQTPSHQVTQMGQEVILRCVPISNHLYFYWYRQILGQKVEFLVSFYNNEISEKSEIFDDQFSVERPDGSNFTLKIRSTKLEDSAMYFCASKFMMREARNTQYFGPGTRLTVL.

This clone was seen just once. The J gene is TRBJ1-3, the V gene TRBV15; no clear D gene. The CDR3 extends over 16 amino acids. CDR1 is LNHNV, CDR2 YYDKDF, per germline (reference sequence). V shed 0 bases and J shed 0 bases, with 9 bases lying between them. This chain's CDR3 is CATSREIVSSGNTIYF. CDR3 DNA: TGTGCCACCAGCAGAGAGATCGTTAGCTCTGGAAACACCATATATTTT.

This chain connects TRBV5-1 to TRBJ2-3, with 9 bases identical to TRBD1. V trimming: 4 bases; J trimming: 4 bases; junction bases outside the gene matches: 7. CDR1 is SGHRS and CDR2 is YFSETQ in the germline V gene. The CDR3 sequence is 15 residues long. This CDR3 is CASSRGQGTPDTQYF. The CDR3 nucleotides are TGCGCCAGCAGCAGGGGACAGGGTACGCCAGATACGCAGTATTTT.

The DNA for the CDR3 is TGTGCCAGCTCACTACAGGCTCTAGCGGGAAAGAATGAGCAGTTCTTC. Residues: CASSLQALAGKNEQFF. The chain is built from TRBV18 and TRBJ2-1; 9 bases fit TRBD2. CDR1 and CDR2 (germline): KGHSH, LQKENI. The CDR3 spans 16 residues. V shed 4 bases, J shed 7 bases, and the junction held 11 bases outside the gene matches.

In its sample, this clone was seen a few times. J is TRBJ2-2 and V is TRBV19; possibly TRBD2 for D (6 bases). The CDR3 totals 15 residues. Between the trimmed V and J ends, which lost 8 bases and 0 bases, there was a span of 13 bases. CDR1 is LNHDA and CDR2 is SQIVND in the germline V gene (reference sequence). The CDR3 protein is CASSGLLPNTGELFF. The CDR3 DNA is TGTGCCAGTTCGGGACTGCTCCCGAACACCGGGGAGCTGTTTTTT.

The V gene is TRBV11-2, the J gene TRBJ2-7; 8 nucleotides match TRBD2. V was clipped by 1 base and J by 3 bases; unmatched bases: 5. Germline V gene sequence: CDR1 SGHAT, CDR2 FQNNGV. CDR3 length: 15 residues. The CDR3 bases are TGTGCCAGCAGCTTAGGGTTAGCGGGAAGCTACGAGCAGTACTTC. This encodes CASSLGLAGSYEQYF.

V gene TRBV10-3 combines with J gene TRBJ2-5; tentative D call: TRBD2 (5 bases). The CDR3 runs 14 residues. CDR1 and CDR2 from the germline V gene are ENHRY and SYGVKD. V gave up 10 bases and J gave up 0 bases, with 15 bases separating them. DNA for the CDR3: TGTGCCACCACCTCGGGAAGGTACCAAGAGACCCAGTACTTC. The encoded protein is CATTSGRYQETQYF.